A single sample gave rise to the 26 T cell receptor beta chains below, sequenced in a study of cytomegalovirus exposure and HLA in healthy donors. Primers included in the PCR were 60 Vbeta and 13 Jbeta primers. Only in-frame clones appear in the TCRdb table, and some are missing; sequencing was by immunoSEQ multiplex PCR. The data show 150,000 or so clones, about 75% seen once. The sequenced material came from PBMCs. The source is a man in his forties or fifties in good health and CMV-seropositive.

The rearrangement uses TRBV5-1 and TRBJ1-2; tentative D call: TRBD1 (6 bases). Germline lookup yields CDR1 SGHRS and CDR2 YFSETQ. Trimming stripped 4 bases from V and 8 bases from J, with 18 bases between. CDR3 length: 14 amino acids. CDR3 residues: CASSGRTEMSGYTF. The DNA of the CDR3 is TGCGCCAGCAGCGGAAGGACAGAAATGAGCGGCTACACCTTC.

The chain carries TRBV19 and TRBJ2-7, with 10 nucleotides matching TRBD1. This CDR3 comprises 13 residues. Germline CDR1 LNHDA, CDR2 SQIVND (reference sequence). V trimming: 8 bases; J trimming: 9 bases; junction bases outside the gene matches: 10. CDR3 in DNA: TGTGCCAGTTCCGGGACAGGGGTACGTGGGCAGTACTTC. It specifies CASSGTGVRGQYF.

Comments on this clone: A junction end diverges from the germline sequence, so it may reflect a read error. The chain combines TRBV5-4 with TRBJ2-7; 11 nucleotides align to TRBD2. The CDR3 is made up of 13 amino acids. The V gene's germline CDR1 is SGHNT and CDR2 YYREEE (reference sequence). The CDR3 loop is CASRAGTSGRELF. The CDR3 coding sequence is TGTGCCAGCAGAGCCGGGACTAGCGGAAGAGAATTATTC.

The chain uses TRBV6-5 and TRBJ2-3; D gene ambiguous. CDR3 length: 13 amino acids. Looked up from germline, CDR1 is MNHEY and CDR2 is SVGAGI. Trimming left V 2 bases short and J 6 bases short, with 9 bases between. The CDR3 loop is CASSYPNRDTQYF. CDR3 coding DNA: TGTGCCAGCAGTTACCCTAACCGGGATACGCAGTATTTT.

This clone was seen a handful of times. This chain links TRBV2 with TRBJ1-4, with 7 bases that match TRBD1. Germline V gives CDR1 SNHLY, CDR2 FYNNEI. V trimming: 8 bases; J trimming: 0 bases; junction bases outside the gene matches: 6. This CDR3 is built from 15 residues. For the CDR3, the DNA is TGTGCCAGCGGGACAGCCTTTCCAACTAATGAAAAACTGTTTTTT. It codes for CASGTAFPTNEKLFF.

The V call is TRBV10-2, the J call TRBJ2-2; 9 nucleotides line up with TRBD2. V shed 7 bases, J shed 4 bases, and the junction held 4 bases outside the gene matches. The length of the CDR3 is 14 residues. CDR1 WSHSY and CDR2 SAAADI come from the germline V gene. This chain's CDR3 is CASTNSGSTGELFF. CDR3 in DNA: TGCGCCAGCACCAATAGCGGGAGCACCGGGGAGCTGTTTTTT.

In its sample, this clone was seen once. This sequence joins TRBV5-4 and TRBJ2-1; 9 bases align to TRBD2. CDR1 and CDR2 from the germline V gene are SGHNT and YYREEE (reference sequence). The CDR3 has 13 amino acids. The V segment lost 2 bases and the J segment 10 bases; nucleotides outside the gene matches: 4. CDR3 bases: TGTGCCAGCAGCTTAGAAGCGGGAGGCGAGCAGTTCTTC. Translated: CASSLEAGGEQFF.

This clone was counted between two and nine times. The J gene is TRBJ2-2, the V gene TRBV15; TRBD2 agrees at 7 bases. This CDR3 is built from 13 residues. Germline CDR1 reads LNHNV; CDR2 reads YYDKDF (reference sequence). V lost 8 bases and J lost 3; bases outside the gene matches: 3. The CDR3 region has the DNA TGTGCCACCTCTAGCGGCTACACCGGGGAGCTGTTTTTT. Its translation is CATSSGYTGELFF.

This chain connects TRBV13 to TRBJ1-1; 8 bases match TRBD1. This CDR3 spans 15 amino acids. Per the germline V gene, CDR1 is PRHDT and CDR2 is FYEKMQ (reference sequence). Germline trimming cut 4 bases from V and 6 bases from J; bases unmatched to any gene: 10. CDR3 in amino acids: CASSSEDRGGAEAFF. DNA of the CDR3: TGTGCCAGCAGCTCCGAAGACAGGGGTGGCGCTGAAGCTTTCTTT.

This rearrangement joins TRBV9 to TRBJ2-7; 7 bases match TRBD1. The J segment lost 4 bases and the V segment lost 4 bases, leaving 14 bases of the junction unmatched. The germline V gene encodes CDR1 SGDLS and CDR2 YYNGEE. The CDR3 totals 16 residues. CDR3 sequence: CASSLTVLGGAYEQYF. The CDR3 DNA sequence: TGTGCCAGCAGCCTCACAGTTTTAGGGGGCGCGTACGAGCAGTACTTC. The full variable domain, rest sourced from reference TRBV9 and TRBJ2-7, is DSGVTQTPKHLITATGQRVTLRCSPRSGDLSVYWYQQSLDQGLQFLIQYYNGEERAKGNILERFSAQQFPDLHSELNLSSLELGDSALYFCASSLTVLGGAYEQYFGPGTRLTVT.

For this clone: The identical CDR3 is also encoded by other nucleotide sequences in the sample. The V and J genes are TRBV19 and TRBJ1-5; no clear D. V lost 3 bases and J lost 2, with 14 bases in between. The CDR3 contains 16 residues. Germline V gene data show CDR1 as LNHDA and CDR2 as SQIVND (reference sequence). The chain's CDR3 is CASSIVAGSGNQPQHF. As DNA, the CDR3 is TGTGCCAGTAGTATCGTTGCGGGAAGTGGCAATCAGCCCCAGCATTTT. Drawing the rest from reference TRBV19 and TRBJ1-5, the complete variable domain is DGGITQSPKYLFRKEGQNVTLSCEQNLNHDAMYWYRQDPGQGLRLIYYSQIVNDFQKGDIAEGYSVSREKKESFPLTVTSAQKNPTAFYLCASSIVAGSGNQPQHFGDGTRLSIL.

This chain links TRBV9 with TRBJ1-5; D may be TRBD1 (5 bases). The CDR3 covers 15 residues. Trimming cost V 4 bases and J 7 bases, with 18 bases left between them. The V gene's germline CDR1 is SGDLS and CDR2 YYNGEE. In nucleotides, the CDR3 is TGTGCCAGCAGCCCAGGGTTAGGGGTTGGACAGCCCCAGCATTTT. The encoded protein is CASSPGLGVGQPQHF.

The rearrangement uses TRBV12-5 and TRBJ1-6; 8 bases are shared with TRBD1. V was clipped by 10 bases and J by 3 bases; unmatched bases: 8. Germline values: CDR1 LGHNT, CDR2 FRNRAP. The CDR3 sequence is 15 residues long. Here the CDR3 reads CAIRETGGYNSPLHF. The CDR3 DNA sequence: TGTGCTATAAGGGAAACAGGGGGCTATAATTCACCCCTCCACTTT.

The chain carries TRBV10-2 and TRBJ2-7, with D possibly matching TRBD1 (6 bases). Trimming left V 8 bases short and J 0 bases short, with 14 bases between. The germline gives CDR1 WSHSY, CDR2 SAAADI. The CDR3 is 14 amino acids. The CDR3: CASLYRVDSYEQYF. CDR3 DNA sequence: TGCGCCAGCCTTTACAGGGTCGACTCCTACGAGCAGTACTTC.

V usage is TRBV6-5 and J usage is TRBJ2-2, with D maybe TRBD2 (5 bases). CDR3 length equals 15 residues. The V and J ends lost 7 bases and 1 base respectively, with 13 bases between them. The germline CDR1 and CDR2 sequences are MNHEY and SVGAGI. DNA of the CDR3: TGTGCCAGCATCTTGCGCCGGGGGAACACCGGGGAGCTGTTTTTT. Amino acid sequence: CASILRRGNTGELFF.

The DNA of the CDR3 is TGCGCCAGCAGCCTAGCTAGCGGGGGATCCGGGGAGCTGTTTTTT. The encoded protein is CASSLASGGSGELFF. The chain has TRBV4-1 and TRBJ2-2, with 10 bases that match TRBD2. This CDR3 is built from 15 residues. J was trimmed by 6 bases and V by 4 bases; bases with no gene match: 5. Germline V CDR1 and CDR2: MGHRA, YSYEKL.

This clone was detected once. This chain connects TRBV2 to TRBJ1-1; 7 bases line up with TRBD1. Germline CDR1 SNHLY, CDR2 FYNNEI. This CDR3 is built from 14 residues. After removal of 7 bases from V and 1 base from J, the junction contained 6 bases not matched to a gene. The CDR3 nucleotides read TGTGCCAGCAATAGGGGGCACGAGAACACTGAAGCTTTCTTT. Residues: CASNRGHENTEAFF.

V and J are TRBV5-6 and TRBJ1-3; a weak D match, TRBD1 (6 bases). Trimming shortened V by 4 bases and J by 2 bases, and 22 bases separated the two germline ends. CDR1 SGHDT and CDR2 YYEEEE come from the germline V gene. The CDR3 sequence is 18 residues long. The CDR3 DNA is TGTGCCAGCAGCCCCACGGGGTACAGGGATTTGGCTGGAAACACCATATATTTT. Translated, it gives CASSPTGYRDLAGNTIYF.

The rearrangement joins TRBV6-6 to TRBJ2-5; 7 nucleotides agree with TRBD2. Germline V lookup: CDR1 MNHNY, CDR2 SVGAGI (reference sequence). Trimming at V came to 8 bases and at J to 5 bases, leaving 5 bases not matched to a gene. This CDR3 has 12 amino acids. The CDR3 DNA is TGTGCCAGCCGCACCGGGGGGGAGACCCAGTACTTC. It specifies CASRTGGETQYF.

The rearrangement links TRBV6-1 to TRBJ2-5; 7 nucleotides agree with TRBD2. The J call may not be correct, given that the DNA end is closer to TRBJ2-7. Germline CDR1 MNHNS, CDR2 SASEGT. The CDR3 is made up of 14 amino acids. CDR3 sequence: CASSGSGRAYEQYF. CDR3 sequence (DNA): TGTGCCAGCAGTGGATCGGGGAGGGCCTACGAGCAGTACTTC.

The chain recombines TRBV7-8 with TRBJ2-7; the match to TRBD2 covers 14 bases. V gave up 5 bases and J gave up 6 bases; unmatched junction bases: 9. Per germline, CDR1 SGHVS and CDR2 FQNEAQ. The CDR3 has 16 amino acids. This CDR3 reads CASSPTGLAGVSEQYF. In nucleotides, the CDR3 is TGTGCCAGCAGCCCTACGGGACTAGCGGGGGTCTCCGAGCAGTACTTC.

This clone appeared a few times. This chain connects TRBV7-2 to TRBJ2-7; a weak D match, TRBD2 (5 bases). The CDR3 spans 13 residues. Between the trimmed V and J ends, which lost 5 bases and 3 bases, there was a span of 11 bases. In germline, CDR1 is SGHTA, CDR2 FQGNSA. CDR3 loop: CASSGGPNYEQYF. The CDR3 DNA is TGTGCCAGCAGCGGAGGACCAAACTACGAGCAGTACTTC.

The chain recombines TRBV6-1 with TRBJ2-7; perhaps TRBD2 as D (6 bases). CDR3 length: 14 residues. The V and J ends lost 4 bases and 3 bases respectively, with 13 bases between them. The germline V gene has CDR1 MNHNS and CDR2 SASEGT. The DNA for the CDR3 is TGTGCCAGCAGTGTAGGGACTGGCCACTACGAGCAGTACTTC. Translating it yields CASSVGTGHYEQYF.

The CDR3 region has the DNA TGTGCCAGCAGTCGACAGTATCAGGCCAACGTCCTGACTTTC. Translated, it gives CASSRQYQANVLTF. The chain links TRBV11-3 to TRBJ2-6; D possibly corresponds to TRBD1 (5 bases). This CDR3 contains 14 residues. V lost 6 bases and J lost 6, with 12 bases in between. The germline V gene encodes CDR1 SGHNT and CDR2 YENEEA.

The DNA for the CDR3 is TGCGCCAGCAGCTTGGGAGGGTCGATGAACACTGAAGCTTTCTTT. Protein sequence: CASSLGGSMNTEAFF. The chain combines TRBV5-1 with TRBJ1-1; no definite D call. With 0 bases removed from V and 0 bases from J, the gap between germline ends came to 9 bases. This CDR3 has 15 amino acids. Germline assignment: CDR1 SGHRS and CDR2 YFSETQ.

This rearrangement joins TRBV5-1 to TRBJ1-2, with D possibly matching TRBD1 (5 bases). Between the trimmed V and J ends, which lost 0 bases and 1 base, there was a span of 10 bases. CDR1 and CDR2 (germline): SGHRS, YFSETQ. The length of the CDR3 is 15 residues. CDR3 residues: CASSLGTYNNYGYTF. The DNA for the CDR3 is TGCGCCAGCAGCTTGGGGACATACAATAACTATGGCTACACCTTC.